The 29 T cell receptor beta chains below were found in one sample sequenced in a study of cytomegalovirus exposure and HLA in healthy donors. In the PCR, 60 Vbeta and 13 Jbeta primers were used. Measured with immunoSEQ multiplex PCR; TCRdb has only the in-frame clones, and not every one. Of 200,000 to 250,000 clones listed, more than 75% were seen once; the top ten hold around 1.4%. The sample consisted of PBMCs. Receptor source: a human donor in good health.

The CDR3, as DNA: TGTGCCACCAGCACGACAGGGGGCGGTTACGAGCAGTACTTC. As protein: CATSTTGGGYEQYF. This sequence joins TRBV15 and TRBJ2-7; 10 bases are shared with TRBD1. The junction had 4 bases not matched to a gene; V was cut back by 4 bases and J by 4 bases. Germline V CDR1 and CDR2: LNHNV, YYDKDF (reference sequence). CDR3 size: 14 residues.

This rearrangement joins TRBV5-6 to TRBJ2-2; no reliable D call. CDR1 is SGHDT and CDR2 is YYEEEE in the germline V gene. The CDR3 has 14 amino acids. Trimming cost V 0 bases and J 7 bases, with 10 bases left between them. The CDR3 here is CASSLGGSGGELFF. The CDR3 nucleotides are TGTGCCAGCAGCTTGGGCGGTTCCGGCGGGGAGCTGTTTTTT.

This clone appeared a few times. The rearrangement uses TRBV28 and TRBJ1-2; 7 bases map to TRBD1. Germline V lookup: CDR1 MDHEN, CDR2 SYDVKM. This CDR3 has 14 residues. J lost 3 bases, V lost 4 bases, and 5 bases had no gene match. The CDR3: CASSSHDRDYGYTF. Here the CDR3 DNA reads TGTGCCAGCAGTTCCCATGACAGGGACTATGGCTACACCTTC.

This rearrangement joins TRBV5-1 to TRBJ2-2; D may be TRBD2 (5 bases). The CDR3 totals 15 residues. Per the germline V gene, CDR1 is SGHRS and CDR2 is YFSETQ. The germline V and J ends were trimmed by 6 bases and 0 bases, with 12 bases remaining between them. The CDR3, as DNA: TGCGCCAGCAAGTACGAGGGCGCGAACACCGGGGAGCTGTTTTTT. Residues: CASKYEGANTGELFF.

The V call is TRBV7-3, the J call TRBJ1-2, with 7 bases lining up with TRBD1. Germline V CDR1 and CDR2: SGHTA, FQGTGA. V shed 3 bases, J shed 2 bases, and the junction held 6 bases outside the gene matches. The length of the CDR3 is 15 residues. The CDR3 protein is CASSLTGTVNYGYTF. The CDR3 nucleotides are TGTGCCAGCAGCTTGACAGGGACAGTCAACTATGGCTACACCTTC.

The chain combines TRBV9 with TRBJ2-7; 11 positions agree with TRBD2. Unmatched junction bases numbered 3, after V lost 0 bases and J lost 4 bases. The CDR3 totals 15 residues. Germline V gives CDR1 SGDLS, CDR2 YYNGEE. The CDR3 DNA reads as TGTGCCAGCAGCGTAGGATCTAGCGGGGGGTACGAGCAGTACTTC. Its protein product is CASSVGSSGGYEQYF.

The chain is built from TRBV11-2 and TRBJ1-2, with 7 nucleotides matching TRBD1. Germline CDR1 is SGHAT and CDR2 is FQNNGV. Trimming took 5 bases from V and 6 from J; bases not matched to a gene: 15. CDR3 length equals 16 residues. Here the CDR3 reads CASSPTSRGWGDGYTF. CDR3 sequence (DNA): TGTGCCAGCAGCCCAACCTCCAGGGGGTGGGGTGATGGCTACACCTTC.

The chain joins TRBV28 to TRBJ2-7; D is possibly TRBD2 (6 bases). The germline CDR1 and CDR2 sequences are MDHEN and SYDVKM. V was cut by 7 bases and J by 0 bases, with 13 bases left in between. The CDR3 covers 14 residues. CDR3 nucleotide sequence: TGTGCCAGCACCCTGGGGGGTGGCTCCTACGAGCAGTACTTC. The encoded protein is CASTLGGGSYEQYF.

J is TRBJ2-7 and V is TRBV7-9; 14 nucleotides line up with TRBD2. Germline CDR1 SEHNR, CDR2 FQNEAQ (reference sequence). The CDR3 has 15 amino acids. The V gene end was trimmed by 9 bases and the J gene end by 4 bases; junction bases not matched to a gene: 8. The CDR3 sequence: CASIPGLAGVYEQYF. The CDR3 DNA reads as TGTGCCAGTATCCCGGGACTAGCGGGAGTTTACGAGCAGTACTTC.

This clone appeared once. The chain joins TRBV7-3 to TRBJ2-1, with TRBD2 matching 10 bases. The germline V gene has CDR1 SGHTA and CDR2 FQGTGA. The CDR3 contains 16 residues. Losses at the gene ends were 5 bases for V and 3 bases for J; bases not matched to a gene: 7. CDR3 in amino acids: CASSATLAGDYNEQFF. CDR3 nucleotide sequence: TGTGCCAGCAGCGCAACCCTAGCGGGAGACTACAATGAGCAGTTCTTC.

This chain connects TRBV19 to TRBJ2-2, with 10 bases identical to TRBD1. The CDR3 runs to 15 residues. The germline V gene has CDR1 LNHDA and CDR2 SQIVND (reference sequence). The V segment lost 9 bases and the J segment 6 bases; nucleotides outside the gene matches: 10. The CDR3: CASSPTGGAAGELFF. For the CDR3, the DNA is TGTGCCAGCTCACCGACAGGGGGCGCCGCCGGGGAGCTGTTTTTT.

The V call is TRBV7-9, the J call TRBJ2-3; TRBD2 aligns across 12 bases. V lost 5 bases and J lost 0; bases outside the gene matches: 9. There are 18 residues in the CDR3. From germline, CDR1 is SEHNR and CDR2 FQNEAQ (reference sequence). The CDR3 sequence is CASSPRTSGATSTDTQYF. The CDR3 coding sequence is TGTGCCAGCAGCCCGAGGACTAGCGGGGCCACGAGCACAGATACGCAGTATTTT.

A single count supports this clone. The chain is built from TRBV6-1 and TRBJ2-7; D is possibly TRBD2 (5 bases). Germline V gene data show CDR1 as MNHNS and CDR2 as SASEGT. CDR3 length equals 14 residues. Trimming stripped 3 bases from V and 3 bases from J, with 12 bases between. CDR3: CASSEGDAGYEQYF. Here the CDR3 DNA reads TGTGCCAGCAGTGAGGGTGACGCGGGCTACGAGCAGTACTTC.

The chain couples TRBV19 to TRBJ2-3; TRBD2 agrees at 10 bases. J gave up 1 base and V 7 bases, and 14 bases lay outside the gene matches. The germline gives CDR1 LNHDA, CDR2 SQIVND (reference sequence). The CDR3 length is 18 residues. The CDR3 reads CASNSYRGGTSGTDTQYF. The CDR3 DNA follows: TGTGCCAGTAACTCATATAGAGGGGGGACTAGCGGCACAGATACGCAGTATTTT.

The chain has TRBV4-1 and TRBJ1-3; D is uncertain. CDR1 MGHRA and CDR2 YSYEKL come from the germline V gene. CDR3 length: 15 residues. With 3 bases removed from V and 0 bases from J, the gap between germline ends came to 9 bases. CDR3 coding DNA: TGCGCCAGCAGCCAGCAGGACTTCTCTGGAAACACCATATATTTT. Translation gives CASSQQDFSGNTIYF.

The gene calls are TRBV20-1 and TRBJ1-1; no firm D call. V gave up 3 bases and J gave up 5 bases, with 7 bases separating them. The CDR3 sequence is 11 residues long. Germline CDR1 reads DFQATT; CDR2 reads SNEGSKA (reference sequence). Here the CDR3 DNA reads TGCAGTGCTAGGAGGGAGACTGAAGCTTTCTTT. This encodes CSARRETEAFF.

The rearrangement uses TRBV5-1 and TRBJ1-2; D is ambiguous. Looked up from germline, CDR1 is SGHRS and CDR2 is YFSETQ. V was trimmed by 2 bases and J by 4 bases, leaving 12 bases between them. The CDR3 extends over 14 amino acids. CDR3 protein: CASSLPTRIYGYTF. The CDR3 DNA reads as TGCGCCAGCAGCTTACCGACACGGATCTATGGCTACACCTTC.

This sequence joins TRBV30 and TRBJ1-4, with D possibly being TRBD1 (6 bases). V shed 3 bases and J shed 0 bases, with 17 bases lying between them. Per germline, CDR1 GTSNPN and CDR2 SVGIG (reference sequence). The CDR3 has 17 amino acids. The CDR3 protein is CAWSRTRTASTNEKLFF. Here the CDR3 DNA reads TGTGCCTGGAGCCGCACACGGACAGCTTCAACTAATGAAAAACTGTTTTTT.

The chain recombines TRBV28 with TRBJ2-7; a weak D match, TRBD1 (5 bases). Germline assignment: CDR1 MDHEN and CDR2 SYDVKM. Trimming removed 7 bases at V and 5 bases at J, with 21 bases between. The CDR3 totals 15 residues. The CDR3 DNA reads TGTGCCAGCACCGATGCCGCGGCAGGGTCCAACGAGCAGTACTTC. Protein: CASTDAAAGSNEQYF.

With respect to this clone: Germline and junction disagree at one end, which may indicate a read error. The chain carries TRBV7-9 and TRBJ1-1, with 8 nucleotides matching TRBD1. The germline V gene has CDR1 SEHNR and CDR2 FQNEAQ (reference sequence). This CDR3 is built from 13 residues. The DNA of the CDR3 is TGTTCCAGCAGCACTGGGGACAGGCGAGAAGCTTTCTTT. This translates into CSSSTGDRREAFF.

This chain connects TRBV6-6 to TRBJ2-7, with 7 bases identical to TRBD1. The CDR3 loop spans 14 amino acids. The trim removed 4 bases at V and 2 bases at J, leaving 5 bases unmatched. CDR1 MNHNY and CDR2 SVGAGI come from the germline V gene (reference sequence). The CDR3 DNA sequence: TGTGCCAGCAGTTTGACAGGGAACCCCTACGAGCAGTACTTC. Translation: CASSLTGNPYEQYF.

CDR3 DNA sequence: TGTGCCAGCAGTTTAGTACTAGCCCCACCCAATGAGCAGTTCTTC. Translated: CASSLVLAPPNEQFF. V and J are TRBV27 and TRBJ2-1; D is perhaps TRBD2 (6 bases). The CDR3 is 15 residues long. In germline, CDR1 is MNHEY, CDR2 SMNVEV (reference sequence). Trimming left V 2 bases short and J 6 bases short, with 14 bases between.

This clone appeared a single time. This chain links TRBV9 with TRBJ2-3; no definite D call. V was trimmed by 5 bases and J by 5 bases, leaving 21 bases between them. This CDR3 spans 16 amino acids. Germline-derived CDR1 and CDR2 are SGDLS and YYNGEE. The CDR3 sequence: CASSLGPAPLEDTQYF. CDR3 coding DNA: TGTGCCAGCAGTTTAGGCCCAGCGCCCCTTGAAGATACGCAGTATTTT.

The gene calls are TRBV5-4 and TRBJ1-1; 7 nucleotides align to TRBD1. The V segment lost 5 bases and the J segment 5 bases; nucleotides outside the gene matches: 9. The length of the CDR3 is 14 residues. Germline-derived CDR1 and CDR2 are SGHNT and YYREEE (reference sequence). CDR3 bases: TGTGCCAGCAGATGGGACAGATTGGATACTGAAGCTTTCTTT. It specifies CASRWDRLDTEAFF.

This clone was observed a few times. The gene calls are TRBV5-6 and TRBJ1-2; TRBD1 matches 8 bases. The V and J ends lost 2 bases and 7 bases, in that order; junction bases with no gene match: 4. Germline V gene lookup returns CDR1 SGHDT and CDR2 YYEEEE. The length of the CDR3 is 13 residues. The CDR3 region has the DNA TGTGCCAGCAGCTTAGACAGGGGAGGTGGCTACACCTTC. Protein: CASSLDRGGGYTF. The full variable domain, rest sourced from reference TRBV5-6 and TRBJ1-2, is DAGVTQSPTHLIKTRGQQVTLRCSPKSGHDTVSWYQQALGQGPQFIFQYYEEEERQRGNFPDRFSGHQFPNYSSELNVNALLLGDSALYLCASSLDRGGGYTFGSGTRLTVV.

This clone was seen a few times. The chain joins TRBV14 to TRBJ2-3, with D perhaps matching TRBD2 (6 bases). This CDR3 comprises 15 residues. Germline CDR1 and CDR2: SGHDN and FVKESK. Trimming took off 1 base at V and 0 bases at J, with 8 bases between the two ends. CDR3 protein: CASSQVGTSTDTQYF. As DNA, the CDR3 is TGTGCCAGCAGCCAAGTCGGGACTAGCACAGATACGCAGTATTTT. Looking up the rest from reference TRBV14 and TRBJ2-3 gives the full variable domain: EAGVTQFPSHSVIEKGQTVTLRCDPISGHDNLYWYRRVMGKEIKFLLHFVKESKQDESGMPNNRFLAERTGGTYSTLKVQPAELEDSGVYFCASSQVGTSTDTQYFGPGTRLTVL.

The chain uses TRBV4-1 and TRBJ2-1; a possible D gene is TRBD2 (5 bases). The CDR3 spans 13 residues. V was trimmed by 4 bases and J by 7 bases, leaving 11 bases between them. CDR1 MGHRA and CDR2 YSYEKL come from the germline V gene. The CDR3 DNA reads as TGCGCCAGCAGCCCAATAATAGCGAATGAGCAGTTCTTC. Translated, it gives CASSPIIANEQFF.

The chain has TRBV19 and TRBJ1-1; 9 bases line up with TRBD1. Germline V gene sequence: CDR1 LNHDA, CDR2 SQIVND (reference sequence). J was trimmed by 6 bases and V by 5 bases; bases with no gene match: 7. The CDR3 is made up of 14 amino acids. The CDR3 loop is CASSLVGQGAEAFF. DNA for the CDR3: TGTGCCAGTAGTTTAGTGGGACAGGGCGCTGAAGCTTTCTTT.

The chain is built from TRBV9 and TRBJ1-3; TRBD1 might be the D (6 bases). V lost 4 bases and J lost 2, with 19 bases in between. Per germline, CDR1 SGDLS and CDR2 YYNGEE. CDR3 length: 17 amino acids. CDR3 residues: CASSLRDTSSTGNTIYF. The DNA for the CDR3 is TGTGCCAGCAGCCTTAGGGACACCAGTTCCACTGGAAACACCATATATTTT.